This T cell receptor (beta chain) was recovered during a study of beta chain features in type 1 diabetes. Overall study findings and caveats: Type 1 diabetes patients had VDJ junctions that carried fewer insertions and more deletions. Patients and controls would be equally affected if PCR favored shorter templates.

Sequencing targeted expressed TCRB transcripts, as all isolated RNA had been reverse transcribed. It was found that naive, central memory and regulatory T cell samples averaged about 3.57 million reads. The repertoire was sequenced with immunoSEQ multiplex PCR; TCRdb's copy has only in-frame clones and lacks some. The sample lists fewer than 250,000 clones, around 65% occurring once. This CDR3 has 16 residues. J gave up 4 bases and V 6 bases, and 12 bases lay outside the gene matches. Germline values: CDR1 LGHNA, CDR2 YNFKEQ. With respect to this clone: The antigen remains undetermined.

A sort by CD45RO/CCR7/CD25/CD127/CD95/CD27 yielded CD4+ naive, central memory, regulatory and stem cell-like memory cells. This sequence joins TRBV4-2 and TRBJ2-5; 9 bases agree with TRBD2. Sequenced sample: naive CD4+ T cells from blood. The receptor comes from a man aged 25-45 years in good health. The CDR3 sequence is CASSLGSSGTRETQYF. The CDR3 DNA sequence: TGTGCCAGCAGTTTAGGATCTAGCGGGACTCGAGAGACCCAGTACTTC.